The 26 T cell receptor beta chains below were found in one sample sequenced in a study of T cell responses to AZD1222 COVID-19 vaccine. Some clones are missing from TCRdb's copy, which holds only in-frame ones; the method was immunoSEQ multiplex PCR. The data contain 110,000 or so clones, roughly nine tenths of them singletons. Sequenced here: peripheral blood, sampled on day 0 of MenACWY control vaccination. Receptor source: an adult in good health.

V gene TRBV6-6 combines with J gene TRBJ1-1; D uncertain. V was shortened by 4 bases and J by 8 bases, with 14 bases between the two germline ends. The germline V gene encodes CDR1 MNHNY and CDR2 SVGAGI (reference sequence). This CDR3 is 13 amino acids long. The CDR3 region is CASSFTWVAEAFF. For the CDR3, the DNA is TGTGCCAGCAGTTTTACGTGGGTTGCCGAAGCTTTCTTT.

The chain links TRBV30 to TRBJ2-7; D unclear. Germline loops: CDR1 GTSNPN, CDR2 SVGIG (reference sequence). The V and J ends lost 3 bases and 0 bases respectively, with 6 bases between them. The length of the CDR3 is 12 residues. CDR3 in amino acids: CAWRRSSYEQYF. CDR3 nucleotides: TGTGCCTGGAGACGTAGCTCCTACGAGCAGTACTTC.

This chain links TRBV28 with TRBJ1-5; D call uncertain. The V end lost 8 bases, the J end lost 4 bases, and 12 bases lay between the germline ends. The CDR3 is made up of 13 amino acids. The germline CDR1 and CDR2 sequences are MDHEN and SYDVKM. The CDR3 loop is CASLSPGNQPQHF. The DNA for the CDR3 is TGTGCCAGCCTGTCGCCGGGGAATCAGCCCCAGCATTTT.

This rearrangement joins TRBV6-5 to TRBJ2-7, with unresolved D. Germline CDR1 and CDR2: MNHEY and SVGAGI. This CDR3 has 12 amino acids. V gave up 5 bases and J gave up 7 bases, with 12 bases separating them. The CDR3 sequence is CASSTPRKEQYF. For the CDR3, the DNA is TGTGCCAGCAGTACCCCCCGGAAAGAGCAGTACTTC.

V and J are TRBV28 and TRBJ1-2, with 7 bases that match TRBD1. The CDR3 is 14 amino acids. V lost 6 bases and J lost 4; bases outside the gene matches: 8. Per the germline V gene, CDR1 is MDHEN and CDR2 is SYDVKM. This chain's CDR3 is CASSRGGQLYGYTF. In DNA, the CDR3 is TGTGCCAGCAGCCGGGGGGGACAGCTCTATGGCTACACCTTC.

This chain links TRBV19 with TRBJ1-1, with D tentatively TRBD1 (5 bases). Germline V gene sequence: CDR1 LNHDA, CDR2 SQIVND (reference sequence). Trimming removed 4 bases from V and 0 bases from J, with 12 bases in between. This CDR3 region has 15 residues. CDR3 DNA: TGTGCCAGTAGTACAGACCTGACAGTGAACACTGAAGCTTTCTTT. It yields the protein CASSTDLTVNTEAFF.

The chain combines TRBV6-5 with TRBJ1-2; 7 nucleotides align to TRBD1. This CDR3 is 13 amino acids long. V lost 6 bases and J lost 2; bases outside the gene matches: 3. Looked up from germline, CDR1 is MNHEY and CDR2 is SVGAGI. The CDR3 reads CASSLGQNYGYTF. As DNA, the CDR3 is TGTGCCAGCAGCCTGGGACAGAACTATGGCTACACCTTC.

The sample holds a few counts of this clone. The gene calls are TRBV4-2 and TRBJ2-1; 9 bases match TRBD1. Germline CDR1 LGHNA, CDR2 YNFKEQ. V shed 5 bases, J shed 5 bases, and the junction held 13 bases outside the gene matches. The CDR3 runs 17 residues. The CDR3 reads CASSSFSGQGFNNEQFF. CDR3 in DNA: TGTGCCAGCAGCTCCTTCTCGGGACAGGGTTTCAACAATGAGCAGTTCTTC.

The chain employs TRBV5-1 and TRBJ1-1, with D possibly being TRBD1 (6 bases). The germline V gene encodes CDR1 SGHRS and CDR2 YFSETQ. The ends were cut back, 3 bases at V and 0 bases at J, with 15 bases in the middle. The CDR3 has 16 amino acids. CDR3 in DNA: TGCGCCAGCAGCTCGGGCCGGACAGCTGTGAACACTGAAGCTTTCTTT. It encodes CASSSGRTAVNTEAFF.

V is TRBV9 and J is TRBJ1-2; unclear D gene. Germline V gene lookup returns CDR1 SGDLS and CDR2 YYNGEE. The CDR3 spans 14 residues. Trimming removed 0 bases at V and 4 bases at J, with 10 bases between. The chain's CDR3 is CASSVDPEAYGYTF. DNA of the CDR3: TGTGCCAGCAGCGTAGACCCTGAGGCCTATGGCTACACCTTC.

J is TRBJ2-2 and V is TRBV5-1, with 8 bases matching TRBD1. CDR1 and CDR2 (germline): SGHRS, YFSETQ. V was pared by 3 bases and J by 7 bases, with 5 bases of the junction left unmatched. There are 14 residues in the CDR3. The chain's CDR3 is CASSSGTGGGELFF. In nucleotides, the CDR3 is TGCGCCAGCAGCTCGGGGACAGGCGGCGGGGAGCTGTTTTTT.

The chain combines TRBV6-5 with TRBJ1-4; D is uncertain. The V gene lost 6 bases and the J gene lost 7 bases, with 15 bases spanning the gap. Germline V lookup: CDR1 MNHEY, CDR2 SVGAGI. The length of the CDR3 is 14 residues. The CDR3 sequence is CASRPLRAGEKLFF. CDR3 sequence (DNA): TGTGCCAGCAGACCCCTCCGGGCTGGTGAAAAACTGTTTTTT.

This clone was seen once. V usage is TRBV3-1 (or the pseudogene TRBV3-2) and J usage is TRBJ1-4, with 9 nucleotides matching TRBD1. The ends lost 0 bases at V and 3 bases at J; junction bases unmatched: 5. From germline, CDR1 is LGHDT and CDR2 YNNKEL (reference sequence). CDR3 length: 17 residues. CDR3 amino acids: CASSQEGTGTANEKLFF. DNA of the CDR3: TGTGCCAGCAGCCAAGAGGGGACAGGGACAGCTAATGAAAAACTGTTTTTT.

The V gene is TRBV19, the J gene TRBJ2-5, with D uncertain. Deletions cut 4 bases from V and 4 bases from J, with 13 bases between. The CDR3 spans 14 residues. The germline CDR1 and CDR2 sequences are LNHDA and SQIVND (reference sequence). The CDR3 region has the DNA TGTGCCAGTAGTAACAAAAGAATGGCAGAGACCCAGTACTTC. Protein sequence: CASSNKRMAETQYF.

The V and J genes are TRBV2 and TRBJ2-1; 16 bases match TRBD2. The CDR3 is 15 residues long. The V gene end was trimmed by 9 bases and the J gene end by 6 bases; junction bases not matched to a gene: 5. Germline values: CDR1 SNHLY, CDR2 FYNNEI. The CDR3 protein is CARGTSGGAFNEQFF. CDR3 coding DNA: TGTGCCAGAGGGACTAGCGGGGGGGCGTTCAATGAGCAGTTCTTC.

The chain has TRBV7-2 and TRBJ2-1; D possibly matches TRBD1 or TRBD2 (6 bases each). The length of the CDR3 is 14 residues. Trimming removed 3 bases at V and 9 bases at J, with 15 bases between. Germline-derived CDR1 and CDR2 are SGHTA and FQGNSA. CDR3 DNA: TGTGCCAGCAGCTTTGTAGGGGGGAGTGGTGAGCAGTTCTTC. It is translated as CASSFVGGSGEQFF.

V and J are TRBV19 and TRBJ1-5, with D perhaps TRBD1 (5 bases). Germline V CDR1 and CDR2: LNHDA, SQIVND (reference sequence). This CDR3 spans 12 amino acids. The CDR3 region has the DNA TGTGCTACTGGAGGGGTCAATCAGCCCCAGCATTTT. It translates to CATGGVNQPQHF.

V gene TRBV27 combines with J gene TRBJ1-3; TRBD1 agrees at 10 bases. The CDR3 length is 15 residues. V lost 2 bases and J lost 2; bases outside the gene matches: 0. Germline-derived CDR1 and CDR2 are MNHEY and SMNVEV (reference sequence). The CDR3 here is CASSLGQGAGNTIYF. CDR3 DNA: TGTGCCAGCAGTTTAGGACAGGGGGCTGGAAACACCATATATTTT.

The genes are TRBV5-4 and TRBJ1-5; possibly TRBD1 for D (5 bases). Germline values: CDR1 SGHNT, CDR2 YYREEE (reference sequence). The V gene lost 4 bases and the J gene lost 3 bases, with 14 bases spanning the gap. This CDR3 contains 15 residues. In DNA, the CDR3 is TGTGCCAGCAGCCCATCAGCAGGGCTCAATCAGCCCCAGCATTTT. Amino acids: CASSPSAGLNQPQHF. The full variable domain, in which reference TRBV5-4 and TRBJ1-5 provide the parts outside the CDR3, is ETGVTQSPTHLIKTRGQQVTLRCSSQSGHNTVSWYQQALGQGPQFIFQYYREEENGRGNFPPRFSGLQFPNYSSELNVNALELDDSALYLCASSPSAGLNQPQHFGDGTRLSIL.

This clone showed up just a few times. The genes are TRBV7-9 and TRBJ1-2, with D perhaps matching TRBD1 (6 bases). The germline CDR1 and CDR2 sequences are SEHNR and FQNEAQ (reference sequence). V was clipped by 5 bases and J by 8 bases, with 18 bases between them. The CDR3 spans 14 residues. Written as DNA, the CDR3 is TGTGCCAGCAGCCCATCTGGAACAGGGATGGGCTACACCTTC. This codes for CASSPSGTGMGYTF.

The J gene is TRBJ2-3, the V gene TRBV6-2 or TRBV6-3; a weak D match, TRBD2 (5 bases). The CDR3 runs 15 residues. Germline CDR1 reads MNHEY; CDR2 reads SVGEGT. V was pared by 5 bases and J by 4 bases, with 16 bases between. CDR3 region: CASSPGLARADTQYF. CDR3 sequence (DNA): TGTGCCAGCAGTCCCGGCCTAGCTCGCGCAGATACGCAGTATTTT.

The chain links TRBV4-1 to TRBJ1-1; D might be TRBD1 (5 bases). Germline V gene lookup returns CDR1 MGHRA and CDR2 YSYEKL. V lost 1 base and J 6 bases, leaving 12 bases between the germline ends. This CDR3 has 14 amino acids. CDR3 DNA: TGCGCCAGCAGCCAAGGCGTCGGGGGGTCTGAAGCTTTCTTT. This sequence encodes CASSQGVGGSEAFF.

The chain carries TRBV7-3 and TRBJ2-1; 10 positions match TRBD1. The CDR3 consists of 15 residues. The germline V gene has CDR1 SGHTA and CDR2 FQGTGA. Losses at the gene ends were 5 bases for V and 2 bases for J; bases not matched to a gene: 3. The CDR3: CASSPTGGAYNEQFF. The CDR3 region has the DNA TGTGCCAGCAGCCCGACAGGGGGCGCCTACAATGAGCAGTTCTTC.

The rearrangement joins TRBV11-2 to TRBJ2-5; a weak D match, TRBD1 (6 bases). This CDR3 is 14 amino acids long. Trimming cost V 2 bases and J 1 base, with 8 bases left between them. The germline CDR1 and CDR2 sequences are SGHAT and FQNNGV. CDR3 nucleotides: TGTGCCAGCAGCTTAAGCAGGGGCCAAGAGACCCAGTACTTC. As protein: CASSLSRGQETQYF.

The chain is built from TRBV3-1 (or the pseudogene TRBV3-2) and TRBJ2-5; TRBD1 aligns across 8 bases. The length of the CDR3 is 14 residues. After removal of 3 bases from V and 6 bases from J, the junction contained 6 bases not matched to a gene. CDR1 and CDR2 (germline): LGHDT, YNNKEL (reference sequence). CDR3 sequence: CASSQGQERKTQYF. The CDR3 DNA follows: TGTGCCAGCAGCCAGGGACAGGAGAGGAAGACCCAGTACTTC.

The genes are TRBV6-4 and TRBJ1-1, with D uncertain. CDR3 length equals 18 residues. Germline values: CDR1 MRHNA, CDR2 SNTAGT. Deletions cut 0 bases from V and 3 bases from J, with 20 bases between. The DNA of the CDR3 is TGTGCCAGCAGTGACTCACGGGATCACGGACGGCTGTACACTGAAGCTTTCTTT. Translated, it gives CASSDSRDHGRLYTEAFF.